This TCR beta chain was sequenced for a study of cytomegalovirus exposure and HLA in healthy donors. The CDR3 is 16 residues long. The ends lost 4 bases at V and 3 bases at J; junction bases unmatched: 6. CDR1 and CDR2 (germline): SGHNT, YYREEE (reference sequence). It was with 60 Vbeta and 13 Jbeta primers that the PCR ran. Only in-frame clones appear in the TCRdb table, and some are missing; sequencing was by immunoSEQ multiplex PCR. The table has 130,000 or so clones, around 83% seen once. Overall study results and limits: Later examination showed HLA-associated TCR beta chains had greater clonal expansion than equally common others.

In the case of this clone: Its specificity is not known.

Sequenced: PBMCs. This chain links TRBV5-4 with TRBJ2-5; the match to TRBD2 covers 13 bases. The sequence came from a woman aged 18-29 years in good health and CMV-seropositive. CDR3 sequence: CASSVGTSGAEETQYF. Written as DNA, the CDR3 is TGTGCCAGCAGCGTGGGGACTAGCGGGGCGGAAGAGACCCAGTACTTC.